This T cell receptor beta chain was captured in a study of shared clonotypes between healthy human individuals. Germline CDR1 SGDLS, CDR2 YYNGEE. The CDR3 is 12 amino acids. Deletions cut 3 bases from V and 5 bases from J, with 8 bases between. Note on this clone: The sample has other DNA sequences that encode this CDR3 too.

Sequencing used immunoSEQ multiplex PCR; TCRdb keeps in-frame clones, though not all of them. The table records 2 million to 3 million clones, more than 85% of them present only once. The gene calls are TRBV9 and TRBJ1-1; D is perhaps TRBD1 (5 bases). Sequenced material: naive CD4+ T cells from PBMCs. Subset indicated: CD45RA+ positively selected. The TCR sequence derives from a man between 18 and 35 years old in good health. Some clones in this sample may be carry-over from other donors' samples. CDR3 sequence: CASSARGTEAFF. The CDR3 DNA reads TGTGCCAGCAGCGCCCGGGGGACTGAAGCTTTCTTT.